The sample holds a few counts of the clone carrying this T cell receptor (beta chain). Its antigen is currently unknown. The authors sorted CD4+ naive, central memory, regulatory and stem cell-like memory cells via CD45RO/CCR7/CD25/CD127/CD95/CD27. Expressed TCRB transcripts were sequenced because the isolated RNA had all been reverse transcribed beforehand. The data were produced by immunoSEQ multiplex PCR, yet TCRdb's version contains in-frame clones alone and is incomplete. The profile shows 620,000 or so clones, around 15% of them singletons. This sample was taken from a study of beta chain features in type 1 diabetes. The wider study: When patients were set against healthy donors, age, gender and cell yields were similar. Sorted cell examination encompassed around 100,000,000 cells across all samples. Study-level points and caveats: All four CD4+ subsets of Type 1 diabetes patients contained TCRB CDR3s that were moderately but significantly shorter.

The CDR3 contains 12 residues. Germline loops: CDR1 SQVTM, CDR2 ANQGSEA. The V end was cut by 1 base, the J end by 4 bases, with 5 bases between. Sequenced input: naive CD4+ T cells from blood. The TCR sequence derives from a young man in good health. The V gene is TRBV29-1, the J gene TRBJ2-1, with no clear D. This chain's CDR3 is CSVEVGYNEQFF. The CDR3 DNA reads TGCAGCGTTGAAGTGGGATACAATGAGCAGTTCTTC.